These 15 T cell receptor beta chains were sequenced from one sample in a study of cytomegalovirus exposure and HLA in healthy donors. The PCR was carried out with 60 Vbeta primers and 13 Jbeta primers. Assay used: immunoSEQ multiplex PCR; TCRdb lists only in-frame clones, some missing. In the table there are 180,000 or so clones, more than 65% of which are singletons. Sample: PBMCs. These receptors were obtained from a female donor in good health and CMV-seronegative.

This clone was seen more than once but under ten times. V and J are TRBV6-1 and TRBJ1-5, with D tentatively TRBD1 (5 bases). CDR1 MNHNS and CDR2 SASEGT come from the germline V gene. The CDR3 consists of 14 residues. Trimming took 5 bases from V and 3 from J, leaving 11 bases between them. CDR3 coding DNA: TGTGCCAGCAGTTATGGGGCTAACAATCAGCCCCAGCATTTT. Its protein product is CASSYGANNQPQHF.

CDR3 nucleotide sequence: TGTGCCAGCGGGTACCGGGACAGGTTATTTCCCCAGCATTTT. Protein: CASGYRDRLFPQHF. This sequence joins TRBV28 and TRBJ1-5; 8 bases are a match to TRBD1. The length of the CDR3 is 14 residues. The V gene's germline CDR1 is MDHEN and CDR2 SYDVKM. Trimming cost V 8 bases and J 10 bases; bases outside gene matches: 13.

The chain has TRBV28 and TRBJ2-4, with 10 positions matching TRBD2. V lost 5 bases to trimming and J lost 0 bases; unmatched junction nucleotides: 16. This CDR3 contains 20 residues. The V gene's germline CDR1 is MDHEN and CDR2 SYDVKM. As DNA, the CDR3 is TGTGCCAGCAGTCCTTCAAAAGCGCCTAGCGGGGGCCTAGCCAAAAACATTCAGTACTTC. Encoded protein: CASSPSKAPSGGLAKNIQYF.

This chain links TRBV14 with TRBJ1-6; TRBD1 agrees at 10 bases. J was trimmed by 10 bases and V by 0 bases; bases with no gene match: 6. The CDR3 totals 16 residues. Germline V gene sequence: CDR1 SGHDN, CDR2 FVKESK. The CDR3 coding sequence is TGTGCCAGCAGCCAAGAGGCTGGGACAGGGGTGTCACCCCTCCACTTT. This encodes CASSQEAGTGVSPLHF.

The chain employs TRBV10-3 and TRBJ1-5, with a tentative D call TRBD1 (6 bases). This CDR3 region has 14 residues. Trimming took off 4 bases at V and 3 bases at J, with 10 bases between the two ends. Germline loops: CDR1 ENHRY, CDR2 SYGVKD. Here the CDR3 reads CAISGRTDNQPQHF. CDR3 nucleotide sequence: TGTGCCATCAGTGGGCGGACAGACAATCAGCCCCAGCATTTT.

This clone appeared a single time. The V gene is TRBV5-3, the J gene TRBJ1-5; D uncertain. TRBV5-3 has ORF status, its function being uncertain. V lost 5 bases, J lost 2 bases, and 14 bases lay in between. The CDR3 runs 15 residues. CDR3 region: CARRRCGVRNQPQHF. DNA for the CDR3: TGTGCCAGAAGACGATGCGGGGTCCGCAATCAGCCCCAGCATTTT.

The chain is built from TRBV29-1 and TRBJ2-1, with TRBD1 matching over 7 bases. Germline lookup yields CDR1 SQVTM and CDR2 ANQGSEA. This CDR3 region has 12 residues. J gave up 3 bases and V 7 bases, and 3 bases lay outside the gene matches. The CDR3, as DNA: TGCAGCGCCTGGGACAGCTACAATGAGCAGTTCTTC. Protein product: CSAWDSYNEQFF.

This clone was seen only a few times. V and J are TRBV15 and TRBJ2-5; tentative D call: TRBD2 (6 bases). CDR3 length: 12 amino acids. Germline lookup yields CDR1 LNHNV and CDR2 YYDKDF (reference sequence). V lost 9 bases, J lost 5 bases, and 13 bases lay in between. CDR3 protein: CATAGGMETQYF. The CDR3 bases are TGTGCCACAGCCGGCGGGATGGAGACCCAGTACTTC. The full variable domain, completed using reference TRBV15 and TRBJ2-5, is DAMVIQNPRYQVTQFGKPVTLSCSQTLNHNVMYWYQQKSSQAPKLLFHYYDKDFNNEADTPDNFQSRRPNTSFCFLDIRSPGLGDTAMYLCATAGGMETQYFGPGTRLLVL.

The rearrangement joins TRBV29-1 to TRBJ2-2; D possibly corresponds to TRBD2 (7 bases). Germline-derived CDR1 and CDR2 are SQVTM and ANQGSEA. V gave up 5 bases and J gave up 5 bases, with 18 bases separating them. The CDR3 sequence is 15 residues long. CDR3 sequence (DNA): TGCAGCGTTCTGGGGGCGGGAGTCGGTACCGGGGAGCTGTTTTTT. Its translation is CSVLGAGVGTGELFF.

The chain links TRBV14 to TRBJ1-4, with TRBD1 as a possible D gene (5 bases). The germline CDR1 and CDR2 sequences are SGHDN and FVKESK. The CDR3 sequence is 13 residues long. V was cut by 3 bases and J by 10 bases, with 12 bases left in between. The CDR3, as DNA: TGTGCCAGCAGCCAGGGCGGGGGGGGAAAACTGTTTTTT. Protein sequence: CASSQGGGGKLFF.

The CDR3 DNA follows: TGTGCCAGCAAGCTTGTCCTCCAGGGTCATGGCTACACCTTC. Protein sequence: CASKLVLQGHGYTF. The J gene is TRBJ1-2, the V gene TRBV6-5; TRBD1 might be the D (5 bases). The V and J ends lost 7 bases and 6 bases respectively, with 18 bases between them. Germline values: CDR1 MNHEY, CDR2 SVGAGI. The CDR3 is 14 amino acids.

The gene calls are TRBV29-1 and TRBJ2-1; a possible D gene is TRBD2 (6 bases). Germline assignment: CDR1 SQVTM and CDR2 ANQGSEA. Trimming removed 7 bases at V and 9 bases at J, with 19 bases between. CDR3 length: 13 amino acids. The CDR3 region has the DNA TGCAGCGCCCGCCGGAGGGAAAGGAGTGAGCAGTTCTTC. Its protein is CSARRRERSEQFF.

The chain joins TRBV5-6 to TRBJ2-7, with D perhaps matching TRBD1 (6 bases). Germline V gives CDR1 SGHDT, CDR2 YYEEEE. The V end was cut by 5 bases, the J end by 4 bases, with 16 bases between. The CDR3 length is 14 residues. CDR3 sequence reads: CASSRAGEIYEQYF. The CDR3 DNA reads TGTGCCAGCAGTAGGGCAGGGGAAATTTACGAGCAGTACTTC. The variable domain in full, with the rest retrieved from reference TRBV5-6 and TRBJ2-7, is DAGVTQSPTHLIKTRGQQVTLRCSPKSGHDTVSWYQQALGQGPQFIFQYYEEEERQRGNFPDRFSGHQFPNYSSELNVNALLLGDSALYLCASSRAGEIYEQYFGPGTRLTVT.

The chain uses TRBV7-8 and TRBJ2-1; the match to TRBD2 covers 7 bases. The germline V gene has CDR1 SGHVS and CDR2 FQNEAQ. This CDR3 region has 15 residues. V lost 5 bases, J lost 3 bases, and 7 bases stayed unmatched. The CDR3 sequence: CASSLGTNDYNEQFF. The CDR3 bases are TGTGCCAGCAGCCTAGGGACTAATGACTACAATGAGCAGTTCTTC.

V usage is TRBV4-1 and J usage is TRBJ2-7; no reliable D call. Germline loops: CDR1 MGHRA, CDR2 YSYEKL. This CDR3 region has 15 residues. Trimming pared 0 bases from V and 5 bases from J, leaving 14 bases between. The CDR3 coding sequence is TGCGCCAGCAGCCAAGATCAACAGAATATGAACGAGCAGTACTTC. It codes for CASSQDQQNMNEQYF.